This T cell receptor (beta chain) was sequenced for a study of cytomegalovirus exposure and HLA in healthy donors. General observations from the study: Three CMV-associated chains were confirmed in vitro to be specific for CMV antigens. Later work showed greater clonal expansion in HLA-associated TCR beta chains than in equally common others.

This CDR3 is built from 13 residues. Germline V CDR1 and CDR2: LNHDA, SQIVND (reference sequence). Trimming took 5 bases from V and 5 from J; bases not matched to a gene: 2. Amplification used 60 Vbeta primers and 13 Jbeta primers. The repertoire was sequenced with immunoSEQ multiplex PCR; TCRdb's copy has only in-frame clones and lacks some. The sample has roughly 190,000 clones, around 67% seen once. A remark on this clone: Antigen: not known.

The specimen sequenced was PBMCs. This clonotype was obtained from a young woman in good health and CMV-seropositive. V usage is TRBV19 and J usage is TRBJ2-1; 8 bases match TRBD1. The CDR3 reads CASSWTGHNEQFF. CDR3 sequence (DNA): TGTGCCAGTAGTTGGACAGGGCACAATGAGCAGTTCTTC.